The following is a T cell receptor beta chain sequence with its context. Its antigen has not been determined. No much larger clonotype is one base removed from it; base qualities were not supplied. Compared with germline, V lacks 4 bases and J lacks 7 bases; bases without a gene match: 8. From the germline V gene, CDR1 is SGHRS and CDR2 is YFSETQ. Taken from cysteine to phenylalanine, the CDR3 has 14 residues. Only the CDR3 DNA is retained, 42 bases long and in frame from the first base. The data belong to a study of CD8 T cells in ankylosing spondylitis (dated by TCRdb to between 2016 and 2019). At the level of the whole study: The study set out to find disease-linked TCR variants by profiling T cell receptor beta repertoires in ankylosing spondylitis patients and healthy donors. The full study cohort was made up of about 25 ankylosing spondylitis patients and fewer than 120 healthy donors. Peripheral blood samples were taken, and synovial fluid was additionally collected from ankylosing spondylitis patients.

This sample was sequenced with an Illumina HiSeq 2500. Quantitative 5'-RACE with molecular barcodes was used to prepare TCR beta libraries. In the paper's pipeline: Disease-linked TCR variants were identified with a new computational method built on a probabilistic model of VDJ rearrangement. Through fastp at Q25 and MiXCR, TCRdb rebuilt clones from the public reads, retaining in-frame beta chains. When rows share a CDR3 protein, they turn into one entry using the most common DNA and genes. It is TCRdb's table, rather than the study itself, that gives the V and J calls and clone size. The sample has 300,000 to 400,000 distinct CDR3 sequences on record, around 10% of them singletons. The top ten clonotypes cover more than 7% of the sample. What the work shows at the level of the full study, not this receptor alone: The disease-linked clones were reported to be significantly enriched in matched synovial fluid samples from ankylosing spondylitis patients. Some TCR beta motif variants had previously been reported in synovial fluid and blood of reactive arthritis patients, which suggested common disease-initiation mechanisms. The disease-linked clones had a CD8+ phenotype and were found at relatively low frequencies in peripheral blood. A TCR beta motif made up of roughly eight highly homologous amino acid variants appeared to be characteristic of blood from ankylosing spondylitis patients.

The V gene is TRBV5-1 and the J gene is TRBJ2-4, and TRBD1 matches 7 of the central bases. This receptor was identified in a female donor with ankylosing spondylitis or in good health (not recorded which). Sequencing was carried out using blood, either unsorted or a sorted T cell fraction (not recorded which). The CDR3 region has the sequence CASSTTGDRNIQYF. The DNA is as follows: TGCGCCAGCAGCACCACAGGGGATAGGAACATTCAGTACTTC.